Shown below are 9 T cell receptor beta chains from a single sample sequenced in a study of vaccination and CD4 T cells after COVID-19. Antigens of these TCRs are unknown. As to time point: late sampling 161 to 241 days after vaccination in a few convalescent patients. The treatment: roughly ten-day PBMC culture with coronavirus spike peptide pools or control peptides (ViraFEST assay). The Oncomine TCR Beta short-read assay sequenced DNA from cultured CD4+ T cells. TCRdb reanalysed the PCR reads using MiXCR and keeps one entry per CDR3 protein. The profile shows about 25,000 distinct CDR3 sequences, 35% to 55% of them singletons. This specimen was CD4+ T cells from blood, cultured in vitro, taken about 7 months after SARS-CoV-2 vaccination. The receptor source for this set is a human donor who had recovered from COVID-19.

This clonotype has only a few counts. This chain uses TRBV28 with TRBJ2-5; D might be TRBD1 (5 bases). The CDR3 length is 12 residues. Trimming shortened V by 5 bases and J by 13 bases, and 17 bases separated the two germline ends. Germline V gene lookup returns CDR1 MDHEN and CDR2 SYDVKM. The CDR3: CASSPLHRPVYF. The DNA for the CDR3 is TGTGCCAGCAGTCCCCTTCACAGGCCAGTGTACTTC. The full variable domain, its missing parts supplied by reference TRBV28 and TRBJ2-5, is DVKVTQSSRYLVKRTGEKVFLECVQDMDHENMFWYRQDPGLGLRLIYFSYDVKMKEKGDIPEGYSVSREKKERFSLILESASTNQTSMYLCASSPLHRPVYFGPGTRLLVL.

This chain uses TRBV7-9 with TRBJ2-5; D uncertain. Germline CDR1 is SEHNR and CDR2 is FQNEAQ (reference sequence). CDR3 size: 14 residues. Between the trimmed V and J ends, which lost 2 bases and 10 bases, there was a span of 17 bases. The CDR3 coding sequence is TGTGCCAGCAGCTTATCCCTGCCTAATGCCGTCCAGTACTTC. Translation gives CASSLSLPNAVQYF.

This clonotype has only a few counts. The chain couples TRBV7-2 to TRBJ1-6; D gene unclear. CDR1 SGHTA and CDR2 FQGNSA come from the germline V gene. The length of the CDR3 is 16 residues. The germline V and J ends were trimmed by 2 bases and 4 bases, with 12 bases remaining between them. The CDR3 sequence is CASSLSTALYNSPLHF. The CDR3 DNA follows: TGTGCCAGCAGCTTATCAACAGCCCTATATAATTCACCCCTCCACTTT.

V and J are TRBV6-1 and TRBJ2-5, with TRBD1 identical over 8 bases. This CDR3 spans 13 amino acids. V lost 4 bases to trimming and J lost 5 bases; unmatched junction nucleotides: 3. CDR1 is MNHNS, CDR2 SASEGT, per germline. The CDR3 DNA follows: TGTGCCAGCAGTGCAGGGGGCTGGGAGACCCAGTACTTC. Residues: CASSAGGWETQYF.

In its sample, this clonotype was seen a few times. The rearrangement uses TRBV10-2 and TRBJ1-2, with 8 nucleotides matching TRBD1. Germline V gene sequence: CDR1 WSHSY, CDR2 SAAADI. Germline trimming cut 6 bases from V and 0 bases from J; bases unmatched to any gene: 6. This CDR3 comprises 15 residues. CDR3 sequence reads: CASRLDREANYGYTF. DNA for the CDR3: TGCGCCAGCAGGTTGGACAGGGAAGCTAACTATGGCTACACCTTC.

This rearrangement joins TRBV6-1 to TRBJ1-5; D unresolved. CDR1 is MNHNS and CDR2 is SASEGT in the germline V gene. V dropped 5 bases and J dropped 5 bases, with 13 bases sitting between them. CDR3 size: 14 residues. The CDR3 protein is CASSPPLRDQPQHF. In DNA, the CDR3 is TGTGCCAGCAGTCCCCCGCTAAGGGATCAGCCCCAGCATTTT.

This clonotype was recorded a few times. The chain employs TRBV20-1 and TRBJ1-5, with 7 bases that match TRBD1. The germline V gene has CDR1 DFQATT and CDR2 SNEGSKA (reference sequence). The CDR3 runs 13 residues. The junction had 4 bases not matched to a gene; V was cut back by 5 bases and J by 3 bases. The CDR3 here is CSAAGTDNQPQHF. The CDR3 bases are TGCAGTGCTGCCGGGACAGACAATCAGCCCCAGCATTTT.

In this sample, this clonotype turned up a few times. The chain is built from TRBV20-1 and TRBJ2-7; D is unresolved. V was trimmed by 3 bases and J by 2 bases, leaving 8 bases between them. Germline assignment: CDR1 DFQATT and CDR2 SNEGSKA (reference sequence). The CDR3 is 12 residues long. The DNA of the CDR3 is TGCAGTGCTAGCTTGCAAGCCTACGAGCAGTACTTC. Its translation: CSASLQAYEQYF.

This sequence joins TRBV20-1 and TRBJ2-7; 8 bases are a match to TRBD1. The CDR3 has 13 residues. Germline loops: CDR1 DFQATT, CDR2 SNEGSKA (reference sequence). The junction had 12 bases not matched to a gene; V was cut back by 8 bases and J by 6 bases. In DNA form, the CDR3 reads TGCAGTACCGGGGGCCAGGGGGCGCGCGAGCAGTACTTC. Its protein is CSTGGQGAREQYF.